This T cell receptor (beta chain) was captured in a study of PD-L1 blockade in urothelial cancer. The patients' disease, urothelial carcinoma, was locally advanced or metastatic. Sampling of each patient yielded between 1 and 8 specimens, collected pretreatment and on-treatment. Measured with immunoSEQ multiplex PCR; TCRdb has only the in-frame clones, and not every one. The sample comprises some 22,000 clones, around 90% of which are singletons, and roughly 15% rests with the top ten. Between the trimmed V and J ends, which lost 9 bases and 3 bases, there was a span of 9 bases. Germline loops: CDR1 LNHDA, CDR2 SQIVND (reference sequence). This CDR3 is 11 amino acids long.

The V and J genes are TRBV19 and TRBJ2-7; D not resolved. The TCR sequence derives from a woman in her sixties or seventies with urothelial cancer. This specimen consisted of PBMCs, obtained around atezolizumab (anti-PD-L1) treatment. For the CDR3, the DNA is TGTGCCAGCACATCGGGCTACGAGCAGTACTTC. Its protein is CASTSGYEQYF.